This T cell receptor beta chain was retrieved from a study of regulatory T cells in long-lasting Graves disease. Whole-study context: Antithyroid drug exposure in newly diagnosed Graves' patients had lasted under 3 months. Overall study results and limits: Clonotypes that were public and shared totalled about 2,500 in persistent patients versus 966 in new patients.

The time point is: newly diagnosed GD, antithyroid drugs for less than 3 months. Isolated PBMC RNA provided the starting material for the TCR library. Investigators prepared the TCR beta libraries by applying iRepertoire HTBI primers and Arm-PCR of CDR3 regions. TCRdb passed the multiplex PCR reads through MiXCR, listing each CDR3 protein once. The sample has about 440,000 distinct CDR3 sequences, about 15% seen once; the top ten hold roughly 17%. Germline V lookup: CDR1 SGHRS, CDR2 YFSETQ. Trimming removed 0 bases from V and 3 bases from J; junction bases left unmatched: 5. There are 16 residues in the CDR3. This clonotype was recorded at least ten times. Its antigen is still unknown. These same data were also listed under a study on T cells in Graves' hyperthyroidism and ophthalmopathy.

Specimen: peripheral blood mononuclear cells (PBMCs), collected at new diagnosis, from a patient treated with antithyroid drugs. V is TRBV5-1 and J is TRBJ2-1; the match to TRBD2 covers 8 bases. The receptor was derived from a woman aged 30 to 39 with Graves disease. DNA of the CDR3: TGCGCCAGCAGCTTGGGGGCCAGCGGGGGCTACAATGAGCAGTTCTTC. It translates to CASSLGASGGYNEQFF.